These 15 T cell receptor beta chains were all obtained from the same sample, sequenced in a study of T cell repertoires in cytomegalovirus infection. MiXCR was run by TCRdb on the reads, yielding one entry per CDR3 protein. The data contain roughly 240,000 distinct CDR3 sequences, 6.5% of them seen just once; the ten biggest clones take up about 6.3%. Sequencing was carried out using PBMCs. The receptors were sampled from a human donor in good health (CMV status not recorded). Some clones in this sample may be carry-over from other donors' samples.

The sample holds a few counts of this clonotype. V usage is TRBV7-9 and J usage is TRBJ2-3, with D perhaps being TRBD1 or TRBD2 (5 bases each). Germline CDR1 is SEHNR and CDR2 is FQNEAQ (reference sequence). The CDR3 has 15 residues. Trimming left V 5 bases short and J 0 bases short, with 12 bases between. The CDR3 is CASSPEGSSTDTQYF. The CDR3 DNA reads as TGTGCCAGCAGCCCCGAGGGGTCTAGCACAGATACGCAGTATTTT.

There are many counts of this clonotype. This sequence joins TRBV7-2 and TRBJ2-3, with 11 positions matching TRBD2. The CDR3 consists of 16 residues. Germline CDR1 reads SGHTA; CDR2 reads FQGNSA. V shed 1 base, J shed 6 bases, and the junction held 6 bases outside the gene matches. DNA of the CDR3: TGTGCCAGCAGCTTAGGGATTAGCGGGGGGGCGGATACGCAGTATTTT. It is translated as CASSLGISGGADTQYF.

This clonotype was counted many times. The gene calls are TRBV14 and TRBJ2-3, with D hard to call. This CDR3 has 13 residues. Trimming left V 0 bases short and J 6 bases short, with 7 bases between. CDR1 is SGHDN and CDR2 is FVKESK in the germline V gene. The CDR3 DNA sequence: TGTGCCAGCAGCCAAGATCTAGGTGATACGCAGTATTTT. Protein sequence: CASSQDLGDTQYF.

This clonotype was counted at least ten times. The rearrangement uses TRBV12-3 or TRBV12-4 and TRBJ2-7; possible D gene TRBD2, 5 bases. V lost 3 bases to trimming and J lost 7 bases, with 22 bases between them. This CDR3 contains 16 residues. The CDR3: CASSFGESVLGREQYF. The DNA of the CDR3 is TGTGCCAGCAGTTTCGGGGAGTCGGTGTTAGGGCGGGAGCAGTACTTC.

This clonotype was seen at least ten times. The V call is TRBV5-4, the J call TRBJ2-5, with D maybe TRBD1 (6 bases). Trimming took off 4 bases at V and 1 base at J, with 17 bases between the two ends. This CDR3 has 16 residues. Germline CDR1 SGHNT, CDR2 YYREEE (reference sequence). CDR3 in DNA: TGTGCCAGCAGCGGGGCCAAGAAGGACAGCCAAGAGACCCAGTACTTC. Protein: CASSGAKKDSQETQYF.

The CDR3 spells CASSRQGSGNYGYTF. In nucleotides, the CDR3 is TGTGCCAGCAGCAGACAGGGATCGGGGAACTATGGCTACACCTTC. The chain uses TRBV7-2 and TRBJ1-2; TRBD1 matches 7 bases. The junction had 8 bases not matched to a gene; V was cut back by 5 bases and J by 2 bases. There are 15 residues in the CDR3. Germline CDR1 and CDR2: SGHTA and FQGNSA.

This clonotype was observed at least ten times. The chain combines TRBV7-8 with TRBJ1-5; D is uncertain. CDR3 length: 16 residues. Germline V gene lookup returns CDR1 SGHVS and CDR2 FQNEAQ. The V end lost 5 bases, the J end lost 0 bases, and 14 bases lay between the germline ends. The CDR3 here is CASSILGQNSNQPQHF. DNA for the CDR3: TGTGCCAGCAGCATCCTTGGGCAGAATAGCAATCAGCCCCAGCATTTT.

This clonotype has at least ten counts. The chain employs TRBV30 and TRBJ2-1; possibly TRBD1 for D (7 bases). Trimming shortened V by 3 bases and J by 4 bases, and 16 bases separated the two germline ends. This CDR3 region has 15 residues. Germline V gene lookup returns CDR1 GTSNPN and CDR2 SVGIG (reference sequence). The chain's CDR3 is CAWRTTGAGYNEQFF. In DNA form, the CDR3 reads TGTGCCTGGAGGACAACAGGGGCGGGATACAATGAGCAGTTCTTC.

This clonotype was picked up many times. The V and J genes are TRBV20-1 and TRBJ2-7, with a possible D match to TRBD1 (6 bases). Per germline, CDR1 DFQATT and CDR2 SNEGSKA (reference sequence). The CDR3 loop spans 13 amino acids. Between the trimmed V and J ends, which lost 0 bases and 3 bases, there was a span of 9 bases. CDR3 DNA: TGCAGTGCTAGAGATGGGGGCAGCTACGAGCAGTACTTC. This sequence encodes CSARDGGSYEQYF.

This clonotype was observed many times. The CDR3 DNA sequence: TGTGCCAGCAGTTACGAGACCGGCGAATTCTCCTACGAGCAGTACTTC. Amino acid sequence: CASSYETGEFSYEQYF. The J gene is TRBJ2-7, the V gene TRBV6-2 or TRBV6-3; no clear D gene. Germline assignment: CDR1 MNHEY and CDR2 SVGEGT. V was clipped by 2 bases and J by 0 bases, with 14 bases between them. The CDR3 is 16 residues long.

This clonotype came up many times. The CDR3 region is CASSESKGWTDTQYF. The CDR3, as DNA: TGTGCCAGCAGTGAATCTAAGGGTTGGACAGATACGCAGTATTTT. The chain uses TRBV25-1 and TRBJ2-3; no reliable D call. V lost 1 base to trimming and J lost 3 bases, with 11 bases between them. Germline-derived CDR1 and CDR2 are MGHDK and SYGVNS. The CDR3 length is 15 residues.

This clonotype has at least ten counts. V gene TRBV11-2 combines with J gene TRBJ1-4; perhaps TRBD1 as D (6 bases). Germline V gene data show CDR1 as SGHAT and CDR2 as FQNNGV. With 6 bases removed from V and 7 bases from J, the gap between germline ends came to 9 bases. The CDR3 length is 12 residues. The CDR3 region has the DNA TGTGCCAGCAGTTGGGGGGCTGAAAAACTGTTTTTT. This codes for CASSWGAEKLFF.

This clonotype was seen many times. The V call is TRBV19, the J call TRBJ2-2; 7 bases agree with TRBD1. CDR1 is LNHDA and CDR2 is SQIVND in the germline V gene (reference sequence). After removal of 10 bases from V and 7 bases from J, the junction contained 9 bases not matched to a gene. The CDR3 covers 13 residues. CDR3 DNA sequence: TGTGCCATCCAAAAGGGGGCTATCGGGGAGCTGTTTTTT. Amino acid sequence: CAIQKGAIGELFF.

At least ten counts were recorded for this clonotype. V is TRBV5-1 and J is TRBJ1-1; no definite D call. Germline assignment: CDR1 SGHRS and CDR2 YFSETQ. V lost 2 bases and J lost 1, with 6 bases in between. The CDR3 contains 13 residues. This chain's CDR3 is CASSFSQNTEAFF. CDR3 coding DNA: TGCGCCAGCAGCTTTAGTCAGAACACTGAAGCTTTCTTT.

In its sample, this clonotype was seen many times. The chain combines TRBV2 with TRBJ1-4, with 8 bases matching TRBD1. V was pared by 6 bases and J by 8 bases, with 17 bases of the junction left unmatched. Germline CDR1 SNHLY, CDR2 FYNNEI. The CDR3 extends over 17 amino acids. The CDR3 here is CASRAGTGLSTREKLFF. Written as DNA, the CDR3 is TGTGCCAGCAGAGCCGGGACAGGTTTATCAACTCGGGAAAAACTGTTTTTT.